The rows below give T cell receptor beta chains drawn from one sample of a study of T cells after yellow fever vaccination. TCRdb reprocessed the 5' RACE reads with MiXCR, giving one entry per CDR3 protein. The sample includes about 550,000 distinct CDR3 sequences, roughly 21% seen only once; the top ten take over 11%. The material sequenced was PBMCs, taken 15 days after the yellow fever booster vaccination. The receptors stem from a man in his thirties or forties who received the YFV17D yellow fever vaccine. The CDR3 runs from the conserved cysteine through the conserved F or W. D genes are given only for firm matches. Not every row has a clone size; where given, it reads once, few, many or a size class.

TRBJ2-5,.,TRBD2,TRBV11-3,CASSSGGLAGETQYF,TGTGCCAGCAGCTCTGGGGGACTAGCGGGAGAGACCCAGTACTTC
TRBJ1-1,few,.,TRBV7-6,CASSLQQNTEAFF,TGTGCCAGCAGCTTACAACAGAACACTGAAGCTTTCTTT
TRBJ2-7,few,TRBD1,TRBV7-9,CASSSTGQGLYEQYF,TGTGCCAGCAGCTCCACGGGACAGGGATTGTACGAGCAGTACTTC
TRBJ2-7,few,TRBD2,TRBV10-3,CAISERLAGRYEQYF,TGTGCCATCAGTGAGAGGCTAGCGGGGAGGTACGAGCAGTACTTC
TRBJ1-5,many,TRBD1,TRBV20-1,CSAFVTGESQPQHF,TGCAGTGCTTTCGTGACAGGGGAATCTCAGCCCCAGCATTTT
TRBJ2-7,.,TRBD1,TRBV7-8,CASSLTGTGLREQYF,TGTGCCAGCAGCCTAACCGGGACAGGCCTTCGGGAGCAGTACTTC
TRBJ1-1,few,TRBD1,TRBV10-3,CAISHTGVAEAFF,TGTGCCATCAGTCATACAGGGGTTGCTGAAGCTTTCTTT
TRBJ1-6,.,.,TRBV21-1,CASGVQGYSPLHF,TGTGCCAGCGGAGTCCAGGGATATTCACCCCTCCACTTT
TRBJ2-7,.,TRBD1,TRBV18,CASSPGQGGAYEQYF,TGTGCCAGCTCACCAGGACAGGGCGGCGCCTACGAGCAGTACTTC
TRBJ1-3,.,.,TRBV9,CASSTWGRLSGNTIYF,TGTGCCAGCAGCACCTGGGGGCGCCTCTCTGGAAACACCATATATTTT
TRBJ2-1,.,.,TRBV3-1,CASSIRGGIYNEQFF,TGTGCCAGCAGCATACGCGGAGGGATCTACAATGAGCAGTTCTTC
TRBJ1-6,.,.,TRBV20-1,CSARDGTEYNSPLHF,TGCAGTGCTAGAGACGGGACCGAGTATAATTCACCCCTCCACTTT
TRBJ2-1,.,.,TRBV12-3/TRBV12-4,CASSLLGYNEQFF,TGTGCCAGCAGTTTGTTAGGCTACAATGAGCAGTTCTTC
TRBJ2-7,few,TRBD2,TRBV7-9,CASSLAASGRSMEQYF,TGTGCCAGCAGCCTCGCGGCTAGCGGGAGGTCCATGGAGCAGTACTTC
TRBJ1-3,few,.,TRBV5-6,CASSPGGPGNTIYF,TGTGCCAGCAGCCCTGGGGGTCCTGGAAACACCATATATTTT
TRBJ2-4,few,TRBD1,TRBV7-7,CASSFWDRKNIQYF,TGTGCTAGCAGCTTTTGGGACAGGAAAAACATTCAGTACTTC
TRBJ2-7,.,TRBD2,TRBV4-3,CASSLRTSGVYEQYF,TGCGCCAGCAGCCTCAGGACTAGCGGGGTCTACGAGCAGTACTTC
TRBJ2-7,.,.,TRBV2,CASRGGLPRYEQYF,TGTGCCAGCAGGGGGGGACTGCCTCGGTACGAGCAGTACTTC
TRBJ1-5,.,.,TRBV15,CATSGREISNQPQHF,TGTGCCACCAGCGGCCGGGAAATTAGCAATCAGCCCCAGCATTTT
TRBJ2-3,many,.,TRBV7-2,CASSLSAVGTQYF,TGTGCCAGCAGCTTAAGCGCGGTGGGTACGCAGTATTTT
TRBJ2-5,.,.,TRBV28,CASTGGQGVQETQYF,TGTGCCAGCACCGGGGGGCAGGGGGTACAAGAGACCCAGTACTTC
TRBJ2-1,.,TRBD1,TRBV19,CASSIDLGTGRNEQFF,TGTGCCAGTAGTATAGATCTTGGGACAGGCCGAAATGAGCAGTTCTTC
TRBJ2-5,.,TRBD2,TRBV27,CASSFLAGVGETQYF,TGTGCCAGCAGTTTCCTAGCGGGAGTAGGAGAGACCCAGTACTTC
TRBJ2-1,many,.,TRBV7-2,CASSLLPGYNEQFF,TGTGCCAGCAGCTTACTTCCGGGTTACAATGAGCAGTTCTTC
TRBJ2-3,few,.,TRBV20-1,CSARDGGLSTDTQYF,TGCAGTGCTAGAGATGGGGGACTTAGCACAGATACGCAGTATTTT
TRBJ2-2,.,.,TRBV5-1,CASSMVLGTGELFF,TGCGCCAGCAGCATGGTCTTGGGGACCGGGGAGCTGTTTTTT
TRBJ2-5,.,TRBD1,TRBV15,CATSSRNRGQETQYF,TGTGCCACCAGCAGTAGGAACAGGGGTCAAGAGACCCAGTACTTC
TRBJ1-5,.,.,TRBV19,CASSNDKGSEPQHF,TGTGCCAGTAGTAACGACAAAGGGTCGGAGCCCCAGCATTTT
TRBJ2-4,.,.,TRBV7-2,CASSDWDGAGAKNIQYF,TGTGCCAGCAGCGATTGGGACGGGGCCGGGGCCAAAAACATTCAGTACTTC
TRBJ2-7,.,TRBD1,TRBV12-3/TRBV12-4,CASSFWDRAYEQYF,TGTGCCAGCAGTTTCTGGGACAGGGCCTACGAGCAGTACTTC
TRBJ2-7,few,.,TRBV6-1,CASRSPYRSSYEQYF,TGTGCCAGCAGGTCCCCGTACAGGAGCTCCTACGAGCAGTACTTC
TRBJ2-2,.,.,TRBV18,CASSPISILAETLNTGELFF,TGTGCCAGCTCACCCATCTCAATCTTGGCCGAAACGTTGAACACCGGGGAGCTGTTTTTT
TRBJ2-2,.,.,TRBV7-9,CASSLAGLGAGELFF,TGTGCCAGCAGCTTAGCCGGGCTGGGCGCCGGGGAGCTGTTTTTT
TRBJ2-3,many,TRBD2,TRBV29-1,CSYPQREGGPDTQYF,TGCAGCTACCCCCAGCGGGAGGGGGGGCCAGATACGCAGTATTTT
TRBJ2-4,.,.,TRBV20-1,CSAGEVANIQYF,TGCAGTGCCGGAGAGGTGGCGAACATTCAGTACTTC
TRBJ2-3,few,.,TRBV28,CASSLNFAGGTDTQYF,TGTGCCAGCAGTTTAAATTTCGCAGGGGGCACAGATACGCAGTATTTT
TRBJ1-4,.,.,TRBV12-3/TRBV12-4,CASSSDGGTNEKLFF,TGTGCCAGCAGTTCCGACGGGGGGACTAATGAAAAACTGTTTTTT
TRBJ2-5,.,.,TRBV12-3/TRBV12-4,CASSWGRLQETQYF,TGTGCCAGCAGTTGGGGACGGCTCCAAGAGACCCAGTACTTC
TRBJ2-5,.,.,TRBV15,CATSRSPSRDETQYF,TGTGCCACCAGCAGATCTCCTAGCCGCGATGAGACCCAGTACTTC
TRBJ2-7,.,.,TRBV7-2,CASSQAGTTYYEQYF,TGTGCCAGCAGTCAAGCCGGGACCACCTACTACGAGCAGTACTTC
TRBJ1-1,.,.,TRBV5-5,CASSSEITVNTEAFF,TGTGCCAGCAGCTCTGAGATTACGGTGAACACTGAAGCTTTCTTT
TRBJ2-5,few,TRBD2,TRBV11-2,CASSPEGGSAETQYF,TGTGCCAGCAGCCCCGAAGGCGGGAGTGCGGAGACCCAGTACTTC
TRBJ2-3,.,.,TRBV5-1,CASRHLLDTQYF,TGCGCCAGCAGGCACCTCCTAGATACGCAGTATTTT
TRBJ2-2,few,TRBD1,TRBV7-2,CASSGDRAIGELFF,TGTGCCAGCAGCGGGGACAGGGCAATCGGGGAGCTGTTTTTT
TRBJ2-7,.,TRBD1,TRBV12-5,CASGLVPKGQGAPYEQYF,TGTGCTAGTGGTTTGGTACCCAAGGGACAGGGGGCCCCCTACGAGCAGTACTTC
TRBJ2-7,.,TRBD2,TRBV4-2,CASSQVGGSTGIYEQYF,TGTGCCAGCAGCCAGGTGGGAGGGTCGACCGGGATCTACGAGCAGTACTTC
TRBJ1-2,.,.,TRBV29-1,CSVDYVSGYTF,TGCAGCGTTGATTATGTGTCTGGCTACACCTTC
TRBJ2-3,.,.,TRBV7-2,CASSLGVYMQYF,TGTGCCAGCAGCCTAGGGGTTTATATGCAGTATTTT
TRBJ2-5,.,TRBD1,TRBV20-1,CSAPTGGGETQYF,TGCAGTGCTCCAACAGGGGGCGGGGAGACCCAGTACTTC
TRBJ2-1,.,.,TRBV24-1,CASGTPNEQFF,TGTGCCAGCGGGACTCCAAATGAGCAGTTCTTC
TRBJ2-7,few,TRBD1,TRBV12-3/TRBV12-4,CASSLTGPASQQYF,TGTGCCAGCAGCCTGACAGGGCCTGCCTCACAGCAGTACTTC
TRBJ2-6,few,.,TRBV12-3/TRBV12-4,CASRRQSLGANVLTF,TGTGCCAGCAGGAGACAGTCTCTCGGGGCCAACGTCCTGACTTTC
TRBJ2-3,.,TRBD2,TRBV19,CASRNSGTADTQYF,TGTGCCAGTAGGAATAGCGGGACTGCAGATACGCAGTATTTT
TRBJ2-3,once,.,TRBV20-1,CSGGQAPTDTQYF,TGCAGTGGTGGTCAGGCTCCCACAGATACGCAGTATTTT